This T cell receptor (beta chain) emerged from a study of cytomegalovirus exposure and HLA in healthy donors. Study-wide findings and caveats: Most observed TCR sequences were rare, whereas some public TCRs were detected in many donors. Presence/absence analyses supposed approximately even sequencing depth among donors.

The study ran its PCR with 60 Vbeta and 13 Jbeta primers. Only in-frame clones appear in the TCRdb table, and some are missing; sequencing was by immunoSEQ multiplex PCR. The table lists 150,000 to 200,000 clones, approximately 70% of them singletons. Per germline, CDR1 PRHDT and CDR2 FYEKMQ (reference sequence). The CDR3 spans 14 residues. With 5 bases removed from V and 6 bases from J, the gap between germline ends came to 16 bases. Notes on this clone: What it binds is unknown.

Sequencing was done on a sample of PBMCs. The V gene is TRBV13, the J gene TRBJ1-1; maybe TRBD1 (6 bases). The clonotype originates from a woman aged 25 to 39 in good health and CMV-seronegative. The CDR3 spells CASSQRAKGAEAFF. DNA for the CDR3: TGTGCCAGCAGCCAACGGGCAAAGGGGGCTGAAGCTTTCTTT.